The sequence of this TCR beta chain was determined in a study of blood T cell repertoires in COVID-19. Study-level background: From T cells, B-cell-depleted T cells, or PBMCs came the material, which was cDNA or gDNA.

V lost 4 bases, J lost 8 bases, and 9 bases stayed unmatched. CDR1 is GTSNPN, CDR2 SVGIG, per germline (reference sequence). The CDR3 is 14 amino acids. In the original processing: Estimation of nucleated cell counts relied on the amplification of reference gene primers. Assay: immunoSEQ multiplex PCR; the TCRdb copy retains only in-frame clones and omits some. V and J calls and clone size come straight from that table; D and trimming were deduced from the DNA. The sample lists 400,000 to 450,000 clones, just over 85% occurring once. The sample comprised peripheral blood. This clonotype was obtained from a woman in her twenties or thirties with active or convalescent COVID-19. The V and J genes are TRBV30 and TRBJ2-2; 8 bases agree with TRBD2. This chain's CDR3 is CAWNPGLVTGELFF. CDR3 coding DNA: TGTGCCTGGAACCCGGGACTAGTAACTGGGGAGCTGTTTTTT.